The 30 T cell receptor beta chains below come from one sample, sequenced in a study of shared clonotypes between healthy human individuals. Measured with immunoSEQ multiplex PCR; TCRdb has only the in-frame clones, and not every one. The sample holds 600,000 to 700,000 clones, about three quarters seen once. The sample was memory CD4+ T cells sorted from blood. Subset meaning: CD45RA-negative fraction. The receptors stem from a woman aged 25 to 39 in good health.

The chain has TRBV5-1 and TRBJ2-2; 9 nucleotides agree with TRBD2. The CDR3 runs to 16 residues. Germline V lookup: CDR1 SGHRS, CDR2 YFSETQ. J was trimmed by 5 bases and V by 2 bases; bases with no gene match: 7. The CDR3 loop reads CASSLNLAGHTGELFF. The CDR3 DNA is TGCGCCAGCAGCTTAAATCTAGCGGGACATACCGGGGAGCTGTTTTTT.

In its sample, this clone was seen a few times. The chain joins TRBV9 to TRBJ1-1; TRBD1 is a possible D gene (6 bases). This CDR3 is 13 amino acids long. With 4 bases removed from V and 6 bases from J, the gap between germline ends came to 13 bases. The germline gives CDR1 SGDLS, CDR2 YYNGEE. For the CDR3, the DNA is TGTGCCAGCAGCAAACGGGACACCCCTGAAGCTTTCTTT. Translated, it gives CASSKRDTPEAFF.

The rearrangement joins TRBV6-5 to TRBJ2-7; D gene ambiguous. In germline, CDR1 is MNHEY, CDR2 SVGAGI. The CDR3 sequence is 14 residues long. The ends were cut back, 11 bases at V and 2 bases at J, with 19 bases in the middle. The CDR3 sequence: CAVRGDSPPYEQYF. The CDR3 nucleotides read TGTGCCGTCCGTGGTGACTCCCCCCCCTACGAGCAGTACTTC.

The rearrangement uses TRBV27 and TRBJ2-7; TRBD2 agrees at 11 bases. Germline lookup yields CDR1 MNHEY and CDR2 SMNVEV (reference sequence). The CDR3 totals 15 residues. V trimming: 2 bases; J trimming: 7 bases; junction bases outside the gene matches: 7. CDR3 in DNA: TGTGCCAGCAGTTTAGTTACTAGCGGGAGTGGTGAGCAGTACTTC. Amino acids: CASSLVTSGSGEQYF.

The CDR3 loop is CASSLYAGVNYGYTF. DNA for the CDR3: TGTGCCAGCAGTTTATACGCAGGGGTTAACTATGGCTACACCTTC. This chain connects TRBV27 to TRBJ1-2; perhaps TRBD1 as D (6 bases). The CDR3 consists of 15 residues. Germline assignment: CDR1 MNHEY and CDR2 SMNVEV (reference sequence). V was trimmed by 1 base and J by 1 base, leaving 10 bases between them.

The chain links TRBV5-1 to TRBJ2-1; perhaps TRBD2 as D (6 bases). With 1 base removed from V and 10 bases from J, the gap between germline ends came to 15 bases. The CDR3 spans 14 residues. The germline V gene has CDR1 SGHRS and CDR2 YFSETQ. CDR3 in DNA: TGCGCCAGCAGCTTGTCGGGCGGGAAGGGGGAGCAGTTCTTC. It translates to CASSLSGGKGEQFF. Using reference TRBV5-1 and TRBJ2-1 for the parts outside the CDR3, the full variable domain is KAGVTQTPRYLIKTRGQQVTLSCSPISGHRSVSWYQQTPGQGLQFLFEYFSETQRNKGNFPGRFSGRQFSNSRSEMNVSTLELGDSALYLCASSLSGGKGEQFFGPGTRLTVL.

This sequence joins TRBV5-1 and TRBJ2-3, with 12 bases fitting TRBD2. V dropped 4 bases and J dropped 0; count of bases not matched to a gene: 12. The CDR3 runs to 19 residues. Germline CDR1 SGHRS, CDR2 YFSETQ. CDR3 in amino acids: CASSETGTSGLTSTDTQYF. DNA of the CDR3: TGCGCCAGCAGCGAGACCGGGACTAGCGGGTTAACTAGCACAGATACGCAGTATTTT.

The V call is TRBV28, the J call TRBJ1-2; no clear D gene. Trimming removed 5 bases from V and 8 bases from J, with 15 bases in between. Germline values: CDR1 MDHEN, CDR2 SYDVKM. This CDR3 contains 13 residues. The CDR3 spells CASSIGGRRGYTF. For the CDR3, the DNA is TGTGCCAGCAGTATAGGTGGGAGGAGAGGCTACACCTTC.

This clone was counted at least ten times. CDR3 in DNA: TGTGCCAGCAGCCCCCCCGTGGGACAGCTAGGCGAGCAGTACTTC. Translated, it gives CASSPPVGQLGEQYF. The chain has TRBV4-2 and TRBJ2-7; TRBD1 agrees at 7 bases. Trimming removed 4 bases from V and 6 bases from J; junction bases left unmatched: 12. CDR1 is LGHNA and CDR2 is YNFKEQ in the germline V gene. The CDR3 extends over 15 amino acids.

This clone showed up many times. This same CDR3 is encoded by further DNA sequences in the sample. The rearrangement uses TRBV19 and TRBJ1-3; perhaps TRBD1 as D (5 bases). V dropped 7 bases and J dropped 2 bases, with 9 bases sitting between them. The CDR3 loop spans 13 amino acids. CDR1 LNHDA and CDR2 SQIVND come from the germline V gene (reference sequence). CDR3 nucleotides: TGTGCCAGTACTACGGGGGCTGGAAACACCATATATTTT. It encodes CASTTGAGNTIYF.

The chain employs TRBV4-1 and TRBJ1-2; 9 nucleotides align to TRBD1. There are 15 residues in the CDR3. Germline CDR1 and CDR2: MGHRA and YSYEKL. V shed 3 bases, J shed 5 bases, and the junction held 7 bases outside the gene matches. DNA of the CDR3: TGCGCCAGCAGCCAGGGACAGGGAGTTAGTTATGGCTACACCTTC. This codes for CASSQGQGVSYGYTF.

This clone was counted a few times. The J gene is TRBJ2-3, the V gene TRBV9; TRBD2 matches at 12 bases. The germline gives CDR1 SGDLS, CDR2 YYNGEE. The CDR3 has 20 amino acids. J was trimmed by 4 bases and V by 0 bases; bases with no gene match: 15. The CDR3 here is CASSVEGERTSGKVPDTQYF. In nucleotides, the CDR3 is TGTGCCAGCAGCGTAGAGGGGGAGAGGACTAGCGGGAAGGTTCCAGATACGCAGTATTTT. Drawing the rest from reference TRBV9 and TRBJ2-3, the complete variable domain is DSGVTQTPKHLITATGQRVTLRCSPRSGDLSVYWYQQSLDQGLQFLIQYYNGEERAKGNILERFSAQQFPDLHSELNLSSLELGDSALYFCASSVEGERTSGKVPDTQYFGPGTRLTVL.

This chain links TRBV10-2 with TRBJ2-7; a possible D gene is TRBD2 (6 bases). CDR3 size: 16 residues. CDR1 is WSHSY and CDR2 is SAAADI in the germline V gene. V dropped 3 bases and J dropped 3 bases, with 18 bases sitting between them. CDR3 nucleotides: TGCGCCAGCAGTGATGGTAGCGGTGGTAAGGACTACGAGCAGTACTTC. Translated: CASSDGSGGKDYEQYF.

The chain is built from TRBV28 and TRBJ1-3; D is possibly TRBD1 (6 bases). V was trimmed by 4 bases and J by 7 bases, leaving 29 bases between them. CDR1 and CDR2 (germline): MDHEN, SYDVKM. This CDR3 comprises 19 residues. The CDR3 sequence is CASSSPGQALDGGWNTIYF. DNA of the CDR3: TGTGCCAGCAGTTCACCGGGACAAGCTTTGGATGGGGGGTGGAACACCATATATTTT.

This CDR3 is CASTPWGREDTQYF. The CDR3, as DNA: TGTGCCAGCACCCCTTGGGGGAGGGAAGATACGCAGTATTTT. The chain employs TRBV27 and TRBJ2-3, with 7 bases that match TRBD2. The trim removed 7 bases at V and 5 bases at J, leaving 9 bases unmatched. Per germline, CDR1 MNHEY and CDR2 SMNVEV (reference sequence). The CDR3 totals 14 residues.

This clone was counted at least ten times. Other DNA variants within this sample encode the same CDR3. The CDR3 DNA reads as TGTGCCAGCAGACTACAGGGGGCTTACGAGCAGTACTTC. It encodes CASRLQGAYEQYF. The chain has TRBV14 and TRBJ2-7, with 9 bases fitting TRBD1. CDR1 and CDR2 from the germline V gene are SGHDN and FVKESK. The ends lost 6 bases at V and 4 bases at J; junction bases unmatched: 4. The CDR3 is made up of 13 amino acids. The full variable domain, completed using reference TRBV14 and TRBJ2-7, is EAGVTQFPSHSVIEKGQTVTLRCDPISGHDNLYWYRRVMGKEIKFLLHFVKESKQDESGMPNNRFLAERTGGTYSTLKVQPAELEDSGVYFCASRLQGAYEQYFGPGTRLTVT.

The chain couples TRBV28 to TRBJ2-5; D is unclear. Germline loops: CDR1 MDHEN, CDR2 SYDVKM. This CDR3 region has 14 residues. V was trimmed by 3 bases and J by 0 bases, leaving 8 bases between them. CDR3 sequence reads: CASSFAGDQETQYF. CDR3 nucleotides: TGTGCCAGCAGTTTTGCAGGCGACCAAGAGACCCAGTACTTC.

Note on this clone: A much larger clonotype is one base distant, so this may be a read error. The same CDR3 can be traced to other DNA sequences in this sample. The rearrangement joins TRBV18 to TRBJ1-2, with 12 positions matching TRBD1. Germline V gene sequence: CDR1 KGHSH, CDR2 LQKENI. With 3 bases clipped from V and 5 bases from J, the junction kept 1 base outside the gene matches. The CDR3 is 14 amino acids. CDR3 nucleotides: TGTGCCAGCTCACCGGGACAGGGGGCTTATGGCTACACCTTC. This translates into CASSPGQGAYGYTF.

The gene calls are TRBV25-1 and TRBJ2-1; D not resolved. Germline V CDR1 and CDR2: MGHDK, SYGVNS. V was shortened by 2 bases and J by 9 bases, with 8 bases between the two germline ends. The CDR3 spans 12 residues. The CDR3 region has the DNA TGTGCCAGCAGTGAAGATGTGGGTGAGCAGTTCTTC. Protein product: CASSEDVGEQFF.

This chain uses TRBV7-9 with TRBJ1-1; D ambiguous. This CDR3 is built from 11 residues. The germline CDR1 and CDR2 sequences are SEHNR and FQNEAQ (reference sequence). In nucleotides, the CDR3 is TGTGCTGGCGTGCGTGACACTGAAGCTTTCTTT. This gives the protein CAGVRDTEAFF.

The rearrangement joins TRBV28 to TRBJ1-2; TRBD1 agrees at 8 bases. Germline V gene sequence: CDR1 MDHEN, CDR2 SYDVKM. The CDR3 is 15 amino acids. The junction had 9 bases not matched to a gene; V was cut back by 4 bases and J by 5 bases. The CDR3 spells CASSYRGGRSYGYTF. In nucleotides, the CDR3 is TGTGCCAGCAGTTACAGGGGGGGTCGGAGTTATGGCTACACCTTC.

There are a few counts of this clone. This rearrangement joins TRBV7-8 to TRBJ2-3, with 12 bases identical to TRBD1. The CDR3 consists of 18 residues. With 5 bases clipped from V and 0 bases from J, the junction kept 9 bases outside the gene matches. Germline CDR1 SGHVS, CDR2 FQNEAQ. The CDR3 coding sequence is TGTGCCAGCAGCCTCCGGGACAGGGGGCTCGTGAGCACAGATACGCAGTATTTT. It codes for CASSLRDRGLVSTDTQYF.

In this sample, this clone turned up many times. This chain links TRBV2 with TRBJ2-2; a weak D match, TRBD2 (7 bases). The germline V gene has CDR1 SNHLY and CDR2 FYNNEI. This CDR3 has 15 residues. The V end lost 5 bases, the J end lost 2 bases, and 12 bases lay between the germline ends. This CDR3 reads CASSRGGLNTGELFF. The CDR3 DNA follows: TGTGCCAGCAGTCGCGGGGGCCTAAACACCGGGGAGCTGTTTTTT.

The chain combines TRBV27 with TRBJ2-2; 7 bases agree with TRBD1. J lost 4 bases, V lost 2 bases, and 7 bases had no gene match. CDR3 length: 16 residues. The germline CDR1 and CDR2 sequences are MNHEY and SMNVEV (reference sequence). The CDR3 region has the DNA TGTGCCAGCAGTTTAAGGTTACCAGGGGGCACCGGGGAGCTGTTTTTT. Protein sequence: CASSLRLPGGTGELFF.

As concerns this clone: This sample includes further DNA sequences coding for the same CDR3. CDR3 region: CASSLAGGGETQYF. In nucleotides, the CDR3 is TGTGCCAGCAGCTTAGCGGGAGGCGGGGAGACCCAGTACTTC. V usage is TRBV7-9 and J usage is TRBJ2-5; a possible D gene is TRBD2 (6 bases). Trimming cost V 0 bases and J 5 bases, with 10 bases left between them. Looked up from germline, CDR1 is SEHNR and CDR2 is FQNEAQ (reference sequence). This CDR3 comprises 14 residues. Full variable domain (rest looked up from reference TRBV7-9 and TRBJ2-5): DTGVSQNPRHKITKRGQNVTFRCDPISEHNRLYWYRQTLGQGPEFLTYFQNEAQLEKSRLLSDRFSAERPKGSFSTLEIQRTEQGDSAMYLCASSLAGGGETQYFGPGTRLLVL.

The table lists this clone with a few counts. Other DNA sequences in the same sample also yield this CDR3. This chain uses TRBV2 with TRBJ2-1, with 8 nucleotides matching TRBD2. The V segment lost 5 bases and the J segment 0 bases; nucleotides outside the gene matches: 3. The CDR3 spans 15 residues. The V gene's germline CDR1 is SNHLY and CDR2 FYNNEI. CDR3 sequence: CASSLSGSSYNEQFF. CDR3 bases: TGTGCCAGCAGTCTCAGCGGGAGCTCCTACAATGAGCAGTTCTTC.

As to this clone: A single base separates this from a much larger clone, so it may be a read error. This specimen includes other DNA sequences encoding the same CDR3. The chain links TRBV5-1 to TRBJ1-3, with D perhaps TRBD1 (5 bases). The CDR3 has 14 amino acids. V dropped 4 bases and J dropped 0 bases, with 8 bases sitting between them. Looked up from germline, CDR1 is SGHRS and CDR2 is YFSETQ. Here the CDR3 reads CASSPGTSGNTIYF. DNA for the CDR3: TGCGCCAGCAGCCCTGGGACCTCTGGAAACACCATATATTTT.

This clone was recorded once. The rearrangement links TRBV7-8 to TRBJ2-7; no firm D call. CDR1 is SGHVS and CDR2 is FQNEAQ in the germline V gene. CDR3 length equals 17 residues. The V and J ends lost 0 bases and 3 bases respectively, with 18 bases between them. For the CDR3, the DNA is TGTGCCAGCAGCTTAGCGTTGATAGGGCTACCCGTCTACGAGCAGTACTTC. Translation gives CASSLALIGLPVYEQYF. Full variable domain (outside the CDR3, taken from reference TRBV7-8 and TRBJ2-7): GAGVSQSPRYKVAKRGQDVALRCDPISGHVSLFWYQQALGQGPEFLTYFQNEAQLDKSGLPSDRFFAERPEGSVSTLKIQRTQQEDSAVYLCASSLALIGLPVYEQYFGPGTRLTVT.

DNA for the CDR3: TGTGCCAGCAGCGCATCGACGGAACAAGAGACCCAGTACTTC. Its translation is CASSASTEQETQYF. The V call is TRBV9, the J call TRBJ2-5; no definite D call. The germline CDR1 and CDR2 sequences are SGDLS and YYNGEE. Trimming stripped 3 bases from V and 2 bases from J, with 11 bases between. The CDR3 extends over 14 amino acids.

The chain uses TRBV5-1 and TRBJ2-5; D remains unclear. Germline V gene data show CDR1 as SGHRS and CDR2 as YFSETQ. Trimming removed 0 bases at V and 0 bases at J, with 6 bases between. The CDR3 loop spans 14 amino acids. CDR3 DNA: TGCGCCAGCAGCTTGGCAATGTACCAAGAGACCCAGTACTTC. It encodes CASSLAMYQETQYF. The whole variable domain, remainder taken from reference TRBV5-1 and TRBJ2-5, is KAGVTQTPRYLIKTRGQQVTLSCSPISGHRSVSWYQQTPGQGLQFLFEYFSETQRNKGNFPGRFSGRQFSNSRSEMNVSTLELGDSALYLCASSLAMYQETQYFGPGTRLLVL.